These 32 T cell receptor beta chains came from one sample sequenced in a study of spatial heterogeneity in lung cancer (dated by TCRdb to the late 2010s). Library generation was performed with 5' RACE. The sequencer was a NextSeq 500. TCRdb cleaned the public reads at Q25 with fastp, built clones with MiXCR and kept in-frame beta chains. Identical CDR3 protein sequences are pooled into one entry, listed with their most common genes and DNA. The sample table shows under 4,500 distinct CDR3 sequences, and 25% to 30% are seen once. Together, the top ten hold around 13% of the sample. The time point label here, explained by the study, means: sample taken at primary tumor resection. Without any cell sorting, TCR sequencing was performed on whole RNA extracted either from tumor and nontumor lung tissue or from cryopreserved PBMC samples. The source material was normal lung tissue next to the tumor, sampled at surgery. Receptors were obtained from a male donor with early-stage non-small cell lung cancer.

This clonotype counts as medium-sized. The chain carries TRBV6-1 and TRBJ1-4; 7 bases are a match to TRBD1. There are 13 residues in the CDR3. V shed 3 bases and J 13 bases; nucleotides not matched to a gene: 8. Germline V lookup: CDR1 MNHNS, CDR2 SASEGT. CDR3 DNA sequence: TGTGCCAGCAGTGACAGGGATGACAGGGCACTGTTTTTT. Amino acid sequence: CASSDRDDRALFF.

CDR3 DNA: TGTGCCAGCAGCTTAAGCCCGTACAATGAGCAGTTCTTC. It specifies CASSLSPYNEQFF. The rearrangement uses TRBV11-2 and TRBJ2-1; D gene ambiguous. V lost 2 bases and J lost 4, with 6 bases in between. Germline CDR1 SGHAT, CDR2 FQNNGV. This CDR3 region has 13 residues.

The chain joins TRBV11-2 to TRBJ2-5; 7 nucleotides align to TRBD1. Germline lookup yields CDR1 SGHAT and CDR2 FQNNGV. V lost 4 bases, J lost 5 bases, and 13 bases stayed unmatched. This CDR3 region has 16 residues. CDR3 bases: TGTGCCAGCAGCTCTATCCTCGCCACAGGGGTTGAGACCCAGTACTTC. This translates into CASSSILATGVETQYF.

This clonotype is large within its sample. The chain is built from TRBV27 and TRBJ2-1; D is unclear. The CDR3 is 13 residues long. Germline lookup yields CDR1 MNHEY and CDR2 SMNVEV (reference sequence). V lost 7 bases and J 10 bases, leaving 17 bases between the germline ends. CDR3 in DNA: TGTGCCAGCAACTCGGTATTGTCGTGGGAGCAGTTCTTC. It encodes CASNSVLSWEQFF.

The table lists this clonotype with many counts. The chain uses TRBV7-2 and TRBJ1-1, with 9 nucleotides matching TRBD1. CDR3 size: 15 residues. Germline CDR1 SGHTA, CDR2 FQGNSA. V was clipped by 2 bases and J by 7 bases; unmatched bases: 8. This chain's CDR3 is CASSLHPPGQGEAFF. The CDR3 bases are TGTGCCAGCAGCTTACACCCCCCGGGACAGGGTGAAGCTTTCTTT.

By sample share, this clonotype is medium-sized. The rearrangement joins TRBV20-1 to TRBJ2-1; D is possibly TRBD2 (5 bases). Trimming removed 5 bases at V and 1 base at J, with 12 bases between. This CDR3 has 14 amino acids. Germline CDR1 DFQATT, CDR2 SNEGSKA (reference sequence). CDR3 protein: CSALGRESYNEQFF. CDR3 bases: TGCAGTGCTTTAGGCCGGGAATCCTACAATGAGCAGTTCTTC.

By proportion, this clonotype is medium-sized. The chain combines TRBV14 with TRBJ1-1; D may be TRBD1 (5 bases). V was clipped by 4 bases and J by 0 bases, with 18 bases between them. CDR1 is SGHDN and CDR2 is FVKESK in the germline V gene. The CDR3 is 17 residues long. CDR3 sequence reads: CASSRQGGRFMNTEAFF. The CDR3 DNA follows: TGTGCCAGCAGCCGCCAGGGAGGGAGATTCATGAACACTGAAGCTTTCTTT.

This clonotype was counted only a few times. The V and J genes are TRBV29-1 and TRBJ2-5; the match to TRBD2 covers 10 bases. Germline V gene data show CDR1 as SQVTM and CDR2 as ANQGSEA. With V trimmed by 4 bases and J by 4 bases, 9 bases remained unmatched. The CDR3 contains 15 residues. The CDR3 DNA sequence: TGCAGCGTTGCTTTCTCTAGCGGGAGCTCAGAGACCCAGTACTTC. Residues: CSVAFSSGSSETQYF.

Sample share makes this clonotype medium-sized. The chain joins TRBV20-1 to TRBJ1-1; D is unresolved. Trimming left V 6 bases short and J 1 base short, with 12 bases between. This CDR3 region has 13 residues. Germline CDR1 reads DFQATT; CDR2 reads SNEGSKA (reference sequence). CDR3 in DNA: TGCAGTGCCCTGAGAAATTCGAACACTGAAGCTTTCTTT. It yields the protein CSALRNSNTEAFF.

This clonotype appeared many times. A much larger clone differs by one base, so this may be a read error. The chain joins TRBV12-3 or TRBV12-4 to TRBJ2-7; possibly TRBD1 for D (6 bases). The V and J ends lost 5 bases and 8 bases respectively, with 13 bases between them. There are 12 residues in the CDR3. The DNA for the CDR3 is TGTGCCAGCAGTCAGGTCAGGGGCAAGCAGTACTTC. Translating gives CASSQVRGKQYF.

V is TRBV7-2 and J is TRBJ2-3; D uncertain. Germline CDR1 and CDR2: SGHTA and FQGNSA. Between the trimmed V and J ends, which lost 5 bases and 0 bases, there was a span of 6 bases. The CDR3 extends over 13 amino acids. The CDR3 DNA reads TGTGCCAGCAGCCTCAAGAGCACAGATACGCAGTATTTT. The encoded protein is CASSLKSTDTQYF.

This clonotype is judged medium-sized. This rearrangement joins TRBV14 to TRBJ2-1; a weak D match, TRBD2 (5 bases). Looked up from germline, CDR1 is SGHDN and CDR2 is FVKESK. This CDR3 has 15 amino acids. Deletions cut 4 bases from V and 9 bases from J, with 19 bases between. The CDR3 DNA follows: TGTGCCAGCAGCCCCCTGAGGGTAGCCTCATTTGAGCAGTTCTTC. Protein sequence: CASSPLRVASFEQFF.

In its sample, this clonotype ranks as medium-sized (0.01 to 0.1%). The chain is built from TRBV20-1 and TRBJ1-4, with D tentatively TRBD1 (6 bases). The CDR3 runs to 17 residues. In germline, CDR1 is DFQATT, CDR2 SNEGSKA (reference sequence). With 1 base removed from V and 5 bases from J, the gap between germline ends came to 20 bases. The CDR3 coding sequence is TGCAGTGCTAGAGTGTCGGGACGGATCCAGGGGAATGAAAAACTGTTTTTT. Residues: CSARVSGRIQGNEKLFF.

This clonotype is deemed medium-sized. The rearrangement joins TRBV28 to TRBJ1-4; D is uncertain. The V end lost 6 bases, the J end lost 3 bases, and 14 bases lay between the germline ends. Germline assignment: CDR1 MDHEN and CDR2 SYDVKM. The CDR3 length is 15 residues. CDR3 amino acids: CASSPPTAPNEKLFF. Here the CDR3 DNA reads TGTGCCAGCAGCCCACCGACGGCGCCTAATGAAAAACTGTTTTTT.

The chain combines TRBV6-2 or TRBV6-3 with TRBJ2-7; TRBD2 is a possible D gene (6 bases). Germline V lookup: CDR1 MNHEY, CDR2 SVGEGT. V was cut by 6 bases and J by 6 bases, with 21 bases left in between. CDR3 size: 15 residues. Written as DNA, the CDR3 is TGTGCCAGCAGACCCCCGGGACTCGAAGGTCTCGAGCAGTACTTC. Its translation: CASRPPGLEGLEQYF.

The rearrangement uses TRBV27 and TRBJ1-4; no reliable D call. The V end lost 3 bases, the J end lost 4 bases, and 9 bases lay between the germline ends. CDR1 is MNHEY, CDR2 SMNVEV, per germline (reference sequence). The CDR3 has 14 amino acids. This CDR3 is CASSFSGVNEKLFF. CDR3 bases: TGTGCCAGCAGTTTCTCAGGTGTTAATGAAAAACTGTTTTTT.

There are a few counts of this clonotype. The V and J genes are TRBV28 and TRBJ1-5, with 8 bases aligning to TRBD1. Germline trimming cut 6 bases from V and 4 bases from J; bases unmatched to any gene: 11. Per the germline V gene, CDR1 is MDHEN and CDR2 is SYDVKM. CDR3 length equals 16 residues. CDR3 sequence: CASSLTGGFTNQPQHF. The CDR3, as DNA: TGTGCCAGCAGCCTCACAGGGGGGTTTACGAATCAGCCCCAGCATTTT.

In its sample, this clonotype is medium-sized. The rearrangement links TRBV29-1 to TRBJ2-1; D may be TRBD1 (5 bases). The germline CDR1 and CDR2 sequences are SQVTM and ANQGSEA. V was cut by 5 bases and J by 5 bases, with 7 bases left in between. There are 11 residues in the CDR3. CDR3 in amino acids: CSVRQNNEQFF. Written as DNA, the CDR3 is TGCAGCGTTCGACAGAACAATGAGCAGTTCTTC.

This clonotype is categorized as medium-sized. J is TRBJ2-2 and V is TRBV7-2; 11 positions agree with TRBD2. Per the germline V gene, CDR1 is SGHTA and CDR2 is FQGNSA. The CDR3 loop spans 16 amino acids. Unmatched junction bases numbered 10, after V lost 5 bases and J lost 8 bases. In DNA, the CDR3 is TGTGCCAGCAGCGGGAAAGTAGCGGGGGGGCCAGGGGAGCTGTTTTTT. As protein: CASSGKVAGGPGELFF.

This clonotype is judged medium-sized (0.01 to 0.1%). This chain's CDR3 is CSACPQVGTSPPQYF. In DNA form, the CDR3 reads TGCAGTGCTTGTCCCCAGGTAGGGACTAGCCCGCCGCAGTACTTC. The chain has TRBV20-1 and TRBJ2-7; TRBD2 agrees at 9 bases. With V trimmed by 5 bases and J by 9 bases, 17 bases remained unmatched. The CDR3 runs 15 residues. Germline V lookup: CDR1 DFQATT, CDR2 SNEGSKA (reference sequence).

The chain has TRBV28 and TRBJ2-5, with D tentatively TRBD2 (6 bases). The CDR3 contains 15 residues. The V gene's germline CDR1 is MDHEN and CDR2 SYDVKM. V was cut by 5 bases and J by 2 bases, with 15 bases left in between. CDR3 in DNA: TGTGCCAGCAGTCTACCACCGGGAGTTCAAGAGACCCAGTACTTC. Protein product: CASSLPPGVQETQYF.

V gene TRBV12-3 or TRBV12-4 combines with J gene TRBJ2-1; D call uncertain. The CDR3 spans 12 residues. V lost 2 bases to trimming and J lost 7 bases, with 6 bases between them. CDR3 region: CASSLRVNEQFF. The CDR3 DNA reads TGTGCCAGCAGTTTACGGGTTAATGAGCAGTTCTTC.

V usage is TRBV12-3 or TRBV12-4 and J usage is TRBJ2-3, with TRBD1 matching over 11 bases. The CDR3 runs 16 residues. J lost 3 bases, V lost 4 bases, and 6 bases had no gene match. CDR3 nucleotides: TGTGCCAGCAGTTCCTGGGACAGGGGGAGGACAGATACGCAGTATTTT. Translation gives CASSSWDRGRTDTQYF.

This clonotype came up many times. The chain links TRBV10-3 to TRBJ2-1; D gene unclear. The CDR3 has 12 amino acids. Germline CDR1 and CDR2: ENHRY and SYGVKD. V was trimmed by 10 bases and J by 4 bases, leaving 11 bases between them. The CDR3 DNA is TGTGCCACCACCGATCAATACAATGAGCAGTTCTTC. Its protein is CATTDQYNEQFF.

By frequency in the sample, this clonotype is medium-sized. The chain employs TRBV7-9 and TRBJ2-5, with D possibly matching TRBD2 (6 bases). CDR3 size: 14 residues. CDR1 and CDR2 (germline): SEHNR, FQNEAQ (reference sequence). The V end was cut by 2 bases, the J end by 3 bases, with 10 bases between. DNA of the CDR3: TGTGCCAGCAGCTTACAGGCGGGGAAAGAGACCCAGTACTTC. The encoded protein is CASSLQAGKETQYF.

Sample share makes this clonotype medium-sized. The rearrangement joins TRBV10-1 to TRBJ2-5; TRBD1 is a possible D gene (6 bases). Trimming left V 5 bases short and J 6 bases short, with 13 bases between. Germline loops: CDR1 WNHNN, CDR2 SYGVQD (reference sequence). The CDR3 extends over 13 amino acids. This CDR3 is CASSKARGQTQYF. The DNA of the CDR3 is TGCGCCAGCAGTAAAGCCAGGGGACAGACCCAGTACTTC.

The J gene is TRBJ1-5, the V gene TRBV7-9; the D gene is possibly TRBD1 (5 bases). Trimming shortened V by 5 bases and J by 7 bases, and 12 bases separated the two germline ends. The CDR3 sequence is 13 residues long. Looked up from germline, CDR1 is SEHNR and CDR2 is FQNEAQ (reference sequence). The CDR3 here is CASSGTGKQPQHF. CDR3 nucleotides: TGTGCCAGCAGCGGAACAGGAAAACAGCCCCAGCATTTT.

The CDR3 sequence is CASRLAGFVDTQYF. The CDR3 DNA is TGTGCCAGCAGGTTGGCGGGGTTCGTAGATACGCAGTATTTT. The V gene is TRBV6-5, the J gene TRBJ2-3, with a possible D match to TRBD2 (6 bases). Trimming took 6 bases from V and 5 from J, leaving 15 bases between them. CDR1 MNHEY and CDR2 SVGAGI come from the germline V gene. The CDR3 is 14 residues long.

There are many counts of this clonotype. This chain joins TRBV20-1 and TRBJ1-6; perhaps TRBD1 as D (6 bases). Per the germline V gene, CDR1 is DFQATT and CDR2 is SNEGSKA (reference sequence). The CDR3 spans 15 residues. The germline V and J ends were trimmed by 3 bases and 4 bases, with 13 bases remaining between them. CDR3 loop: CSARGTGNYNSPLHF. The CDR3 DNA is TGCAGTGCTAGGGGTACAGGGAATTATAATTCACCCCTCCACTTT.

The genes are TRBV12-3 or TRBV12-4 and TRBJ1-2; D possibly corresponds to TRBD1 (5 bases). V was pared by 0 bases and J by 6 bases, with 11 bases between. The CDR3 spans 14 residues. The CDR3 protein is CASSLAWTGDGYTF. For the CDR3, the DNA is TGTGCCAGCAGTTTAGCCTGGACGGGGGATGGCTACACCTTC.

This rearrangement joins TRBV5-1 to TRBJ2-7; D remains ambiguous. Trimming took 6 bases from V and 10 from J, leaving 11 bases between them. Germline CDR1 is SGHRS and CDR2 is YFSETQ. The CDR3 runs to 10 residues. CDR3 sequence: CASIKRGQYF. CDR3 sequence (DNA): TGCGCCAGCATAAAAAGAGGACAGTACTTC.

The genes are TRBV7-9 and TRBJ1-4; 8 bases align to TRBD1. The CDR3 has 15 amino acids. With V trimmed by 5 bases and J by 8 bases, 10 bases remained unmatched. Germline V gene lookup returns CDR1 SEHNR and CDR2 FQNEAQ (reference sequence). In nucleotides, the CDR3 is TGTGCCAGCAGCCTAACGACAGGGGTTAACGAAAAACTGTTTTTT. Translation: CASSLTTGVNEKLFF.